This TCR beta chain originates from a study of blood T cells in healthy people across ages. For the study at large: For every two T cells, template switching captured about one barcoded beta molecule.

Through a sample-barcoded 5' primer and a J-beta primer mix, a second PCR was run for roughly 6 to 11 cycles. Tags on each cDNA molecule came from a template-switch adaptor with 12 random nucleotides. TCRdb reprocessed the 5' RACE reads with MiXCR, giving one entry per CDR3 protein. The sample consists of around 790,000 distinct CDR3 sequences, 40% to 50% of them appearing once. Drawn from each donor were roughly 10 milliliters of peripheral blood. Germline CDR1 reads LGHNA; CDR2 reads YSLEER. The trim removed 3 bases at V and 7 bases at J, leaving 13 bases unmatched. This CDR3 contains 16 residues. This sequence originates from a man aged 55 to 70 in good health. The source material was blood. The chain links TRBV4-3 to TRBJ1-1, with TRBD1 matching over 8 bases. CDR3 DNA sequence: TGCGCCAGCAGCCAGGACTACATAGGGACAGGCTATGAAGCTTTCTTT. Amino acids: CASSQDYIGTGYEAFF.